This T cell receptor (beta chain) was recorded in a study of human T cells and chemical hapten exposure. Looking at the study overall: It was small differences in pooled library volume that mainly caused per-sample TCR yields to vary.

V lost 0 bases, J lost 6 bases, and 15 bases lay in between. Looked up from germline, CDR1 is MNHEY and CDR2 is SVGAGI. The CDR3 consists of 16 residues. The time point denotes: healthy volunteer bleed at 2 weeks. The total RNA was obtained from whole blood that was not fractionated. TCRdb passed the RACE reads through MiXCR, listing each CDR3 protein once. The sample consists of roughly 30,000 distinct CDR3 sequences, about 7.2% of them appearing once. This clonotype came up many times. This TCR was sampled from a human donor in good health. Some clones in this sample may be carry-over from other donors' samples. The sample consisted of whole blood. The rearrangement uses TRBV6-5 and TRBJ1-3, with D tentatively TRBD1 (5 bases). The CDR3 here is CASSYSRPGNENTIYF. CDR3 nucleotide sequence: TGTGCCAGCAGTTACTCCAGGCCAGGGAACGAAAACACCATATATTTT.